In its sample, the clone carrying this TCR beta chain was seen many times. Its antigen is currently unknown. This record comes from a study of CD8 T cells in ankylosing spondylitis. Study outcomes and limitations: Apparently characteristic of ankylosing spondylitis blood was a TCR beta motif (about 8 highly homologous variants). Certain motif variants had earlier been reported in reactive arthritis synovial fluid and blood. Significant enrichment of disease-linked clones was reportedly seen in matched ankylosing spondylitis synovial fluid. Peripheral blood samples showed relatively rare disease-linked clones, and these clones were CD8+.

This CDR3 region has 14 residues. The ends were cut back, 7 bases at V and 5 bases at J, with 20 bases in the middle. CDR1 and CDR2 from the germline V gene are DFQATT and SNEGSKA (reference sequence). Construction of TCR beta libraries was performed using quantitative 5'-RACE with molecular barcodes. TCRdb reprocessed the 5' RACE reads with MiXCR, giving one entry per CDR3 protein. This table has 700,000 to 850,000 distinct CDR3 sequences, 10% to 15% appearing once. This TCR derives from a male donor with ankylosing spondylitis. Input material: blood, either unsorted or a sorted T cell fraction (not recorded which). J is TRBJ2-5 and V is TRBV20-1, with D possibly called TRBD1 or TRBD2 (5 bases each). The CDR3 bases are TGCAGTGTGGGGGAGTGGGGAACGGGGGAGACCCAGTACTTC. Its protein is CSVGEWGTGETQYF.